The 27 T cell receptor beta chains below were found in one sample sequenced in a study of cytomegalovirus exposure and HLA in healthy donors. The PCR used 60 Vbeta and 13 Jbeta primers. Some clones are missing from TCRdb's copy, which holds only in-frame ones; the method was immunoSEQ multiplex PCR. The profile shows about 120,000 clones, under 80% of them singletons. The sample taken for sequencing was PBMCs. The receptors come from a man between 40 and 49 years old in good health and CMV-seropositive.

The V gene is TRBV30, the J gene TRBJ2-7, with 8 bases fitting TRBD1. V shed 4 bases and J 5 bases; nucleotides not matched to a gene: 7. The CDR3 has 13 amino acids. The V gene's germline CDR1 is GTSNPN and CDR2 SVGIG (reference sequence). CDR3 DNA sequence: TGTGCCTGGAACGGACAGGGATGGGACGAGCAGTACTTC. Amino acids: CAWNGQGWDEQYF.

There are a few counts of this clone. CDR3 DNA: TGCGCCAGCAGCGCCTCAGGGGCGGGGGCCAACGTCCTGACTTTC. Translation: CASSASGAGANVLTF. The J gene is TRBJ2-6, the V gene TRBV5-1; possibly TRBD1 for D (6 bases). Per germline, CDR1 SGHRS and CDR2 YFSETQ. The CDR3 extends over 15 amino acids. V lost 4 bases to trimming and J lost 4 bases, with 12 bases between them.

V is TRBV12-5 and J is TRBJ2-3, with TRBD1 identical over 11 bases. Germline V gives CDR1 LGHNT, CDR2 FRNRAP. The ends lost 6 bases at V and 4 bases at J; junction bases unmatched: 6. The CDR3 is made up of 15 amino acids. The CDR3 DNA follows: TGTGCTAGTGGGCCGGGACAGGGGGTCGCAGATACGCAGTATTTT. Its protein is CASGPGQGVADTQYF.

This rearrangement joins TRBV7-9 to TRBJ1-1, with D unclear. Germline assignment: CDR1 SEHNR and CDR2 FQNEAQ (reference sequence). The V gene lost 5 bases and the J gene lost 5 bases, with 6 bases spanning the gap. CDR3 size: 11 residues. As DNA, the CDR3 is TGTGCCAGCAGCGCGTTAACTGAAGCTTTCTTT. Encoded protein: CASSALTEAFF.

This clone showed up just once. This sequence joins TRBV4-1 and TRBJ2-1, with 8 bases aligning to TRBD2. Germline assignment: CDR1 MGHRA and CDR2 YSYEKL. The CDR3 consists of 14 residues. The J segment lost 8 bases and the V segment lost 4 bases, leaving 7 bases of the junction unmatched. The CDR3 is CASSRQRAGDEQFF. CDR3 DNA: TGCGCCAGCAGCCGACAAAGAGCGGGAGATGAGCAGTTCTTC.

This clone came up a few times. The chain is built from TRBV6-1 and TRBJ2-3; the D gene is possibly TRBD1 (7 bases). The CDR3 consists of 15 residues. From germline, CDR1 is MNHNS and CDR2 SASEGT. V dropped 7 bases and J dropped 2 bases, with 16 bases sitting between them. The CDR3 region is CASMRDRDFTDTQYF. CDR3 sequence (DNA): TGTGCCAGCATGCGAGACAGGGACTTCACAGATACGCAGTATTTT.

V gene TRBV15 combines with J gene TRBJ2-5; 14 positions match TRBD2. The V gene end was trimmed by 5 bases and the J gene end by 1 base; junction bases not matched to a gene: 9. This CDR3 comprises 18 residues. Germline loops: CDR1 LNHNV, CDR2 YYDKDF (reference sequence). The CDR3 is CATSVGLAGGIGQETQYF. CDR3 DNA: TGTGCCACCAGCGTAGGACTAGCGGGGGGAATAGGCCAAGAGACCCAGTACTTC.

The chain recombines TRBV28 with TRBJ1-6; 7 bases match TRBD1. The V gene end was trimmed by 5 bases and the J gene end by 6 bases; junction bases not matched to a gene: 10. CDR1 is MDHEN and CDR2 is SYDVKM in the germline V gene. This CDR3 comprises 16 residues. This CDR3 reads CASSGTAGTVNSPLHF. DNA for the CDR3: TGTGCCAGCAGTGGAACCGCCGGGACAGTTAATTCACCCCTCCACTTT.

This clone showed up just once. V and J are TRBV4-2 and TRBJ2-3; D uncertain. The CDR3 contains 15 residues. The germline gives CDR1 LGHNA, CDR2 YNFKEQ. V lost 4 bases to trimming and J lost 0 bases, with 11 bases between them. CDR3: CASSPRQGSTDTQYF. The DNA for the CDR3 is TGTGCCAGCAGCCCCCGACAAGGTAGCACAGATACGCAGTATTTT.

DNA for the CDR3: TGTGCCAGCAACTCGAGGGAGGGGACCGGGGAGCTGTTTTTT. It is translated as CASNSREGTGELFF. The chain couples TRBV7-8 to TRBJ2-2; 7 bases match TRBD2. The V gene's germline CDR1 is SGHVS and CDR2 FQNEAQ. After removal of 7 bases from V and 5 bases from J, the junction contained 7 bases not matched to a gene. The CDR3 sequence is 14 residues long.

A remark on this clone: Germline is not matched at one junction end, which may reflect a read error. This CDR3 is also generated by other DNA sequences in the sample. CDR3 sequence (DNA): TGTGCCTGGAGTGTACCGCCTAGCTATGGTTACACCTTC. Translated: CAWSVPPSYGYTF. The chain links TRBV30 to TRBJ1-2, with no clear D. Germline V gene lookup returns CDR1 GTSNPN and CDR2 SVGIG (reference sequence). This CDR3 has 13 amino acids.

The rearrangement joins TRBV6-5 to TRBJ2-5; tentative D call: TRBD2 (5 bases). The length of the CDR3 is 12 residues. Trimming removed 7 bases at V and 5 bases at J, with 11 bases between. The germline V gene has CDR1 MNHEY and CDR2 SVGAGI. CDR3 nucleotides: TGTGCCAGCACGCCAAGGAGGGAGACCCAGTACTTC. Residues: CASTPRRETQYF.

CDR3 sequence reads: CASSTGTVGFYEQYF. In nucleotides, the CDR3 is TGTGCCAGCAGTACGGGGACAGTGGGCTTCTACGAGCAGTACTTC. This sequence joins TRBV28 and TRBJ2-7; 7 bases fit TRBD1. After removal of 5 bases from V and 3 bases from J, the junction contained 10 bases not matched to a gene. The length of the CDR3 is 15 residues. CDR1 and CDR2 from the germline V gene are MDHEN and SYDVKM.

The J gene is TRBJ1-2, the V gene TRBV18, with D unclear. The V and J ends lost 6 bases and 1 base respectively, with 15 bases between them. CDR1 and CDR2 from the germline V gene are KGHSH and LQKENI. The CDR3 totals 15 residues. The CDR3 spells CASSSPAGFNYGYTF. The CDR3 DNA sequence: TGTGCCAGCTCTTCTCCGGCGGGGTTTAACTATGGCTACACCTTC.

This clone was observed once. This sequence joins TRBV5-6 and TRBJ2-1; TRBD1 aligns across 9 bases. CDR3 length equals 13 residues. Germline V gene lookup returns CDR1 SGHDT and CDR2 YYEEEE. Trimming cost V 5 bases and J 7 bases; bases outside gene matches: 4. The CDR3 loop reads CASRGTGRNEQFF. The CDR3 DNA reads TGTGCCAGCAGGGGGACAGGGAGGAATGAGCAGTTCTTC.

V gene TRBV7-3 combines with J gene TRBJ2-3; 7 bases are a match to TRBD1. The V gene's germline CDR1 is SGHTA and CDR2 FQGTGA. The J segment lost 5 bases and the V segment lost 4 bases, leaving 9 bases of the junction unmatched. The CDR3 consists of 15 residues. The CDR3 DNA follows: TGTGCCAGCAGCTCCAGACAGGGTGGGCTAGATACGCAGTATTTT. This gives the protein CASSSRQGGLDTQYF. The whole variable domain, remainder taken from reference TRBV7-3 and TRBJ2-3, is GAGVSQTPSNKVTEKGKYVELRCDPISGHTALYWYRQSLGQGPEFLIYFQGTGAADDSGLPNDRFFAVRPEGSVSTLKIQRTERGDSAVYLCASSSRQGGLDTQYFGPGTRLTVL.

V usage is TRBV14 and J usage is TRBJ1-1; a weak D match, TRBD1 (6 bases). In germline, CDR1 is SGHDN, CDR2 FVKESK. This CDR3 comprises 15 residues. The V end was cut by 2 bases, the J end by 1 base, with 11 bases between. CDR3 DNA: TGTGCCAGCAGCCAATTTACAGGGCGGAACACTGAAGCTTTCTTT. Residues: CASSQFTGRNTEAFF.

This clone is a singleton in its sample. The chain couples TRBV30 to TRBJ1-5; D is undetermined. The CDR3 totals 15 residues. The V end lost 4 bases, the J end lost 0 bases, and 13 bases lay between the germline ends. Germline lookup yields CDR1 GTSNPN and CDR2 SVGIG (reference sequence). CDR3 sequence (DNA): TGTGCCTGGAAACCCGCGGGCTATAGCAATCAGCCCCAGCATTTT. Protein product: CAWKPAGYSNQPQHF.

This chain uses TRBV13 with TRBJ2-7; the D gene is possibly TRBD1 (5 bases). The V gene's germline CDR1 is PRHDT and CDR2 FYEKMQ (reference sequence). The CDR3 is 15 amino acids. Trimming pared 8 bases from V and 0 bases from J, leaving 17 bases between. CDR3 DNA: TGTGCCAGCGCTAAAGTTGGCGGACACTCCTACGAGCAGTACTTC. It yields the protein CASAKVGGHSYEQYF.

In its sample, this clone was seen a few times. The chain couples TRBV13 to TRBJ1-6; 7 bases are a match to TRBD1. Per the germline V gene, CDR1 is PRHDT and CDR2 is FYEKMQ (reference sequence). The ends lost 0 bases at V and 9 bases at J; junction bases unmatched: 11. This CDR3 contains 17 residues. The CDR3 sequence: CASSLGVWQGDGSPLHF. The CDR3 region has the DNA TGTGCCAGCAGCTTAGGAGTATGGCAGGGGGACGGTTCACCCCTCCACTTT.

The chain uses TRBV2 and TRBJ2-7; 8 bases are shared with TRBD1. The length of the CDR3 is 16 residues. Germline trimming cut 0 bases from V and 4 bases from J; bases unmatched to any gene: 8. CDR1 and CDR2 from the germline V gene are SNHLY and FYNNEI. The CDR3 DNA reads as TGTGCCAGCAGTGAAGCTGGGACAGGAGATAAATACGAGCAGTACTTC. Residues: CASSEAGTGDKYEQYF.

This chain links TRBV7-9 with TRBJ1-2; D gene uncertain. The CDR3 has 15 amino acids. CDR1 and CDR2 from the germline V gene are SEHNR and FQNEAQ (reference sequence). Trimming cost V 0 bases and J 5 bases, with 13 bases left between them. CDR3 protein: CASSLASAGYYGYTF. Written as DNA, the CDR3 is TGTGCCAGCAGCTTAGCGTCGGCAGGTTATTATGGCTACACCTTC.

The CDR3 coding sequence is TGTGCCAGCAGCTTATTTTGGGAAGGGGGCACCGGGGAGCTGTTTTTT. It translates to CASSLFWEGGTGELFF. The chain combines TRBV7-2 with TRBJ2-2, with a tentative D call TRBD1 (6 bases). The V and J ends lost 2 bases and 4 bases respectively, with 14 bases between them. This CDR3 spans 16 amino acids. Looked up from germline, CDR1 is SGHTA and CDR2 is FQGNSA.

The rearrangement uses TRBV9 and TRBJ1-3; TRBD1 matches 7 bases. V trimming: 4 bases; J trimming: 2 bases; junction bases outside the gene matches: 9. CDR3 length: 16 residues. From germline, CDR1 is SGDLS and CDR2 YYNGEE. CDR3 nucleotide sequence: TGTGCCAGCAGCCCCCATGAGGGGGCCACTGGAAACACCATATATTTT. This sequence encodes CASSPHEGATGNTIYF.

V is TRBV6-6 and J is TRBJ2-1, with 10 bases matching TRBD2. CDR3 length: 16 residues. Germline CDR1 and CDR2: MNHNY and SVGAGI (reference sequence). J gave up 7 bases and V 2 bases, and 8 bases lay outside the gene matches. The CDR3 spells CASSYVPGLAPNEQFF. DNA of the CDR3: TGTGCCAGCAGTTACGTCCCGGGACTAGCGCCGAATGAGCAGTTCTTC.

This rearrangement joins TRBV5-6 to TRBJ1-1; TRBD1 is a possible D gene (6 bases). This CDR3 contains 13 residues. CDR1 SGHDT and CDR2 YYEEEE come from the germline V gene. V lost 0 bases and J lost 6, with 9 bases in between. DNA for the CDR3: TGTGCCAGCAGCTTGGCCAGGGGAGCTGAAGCTTTCTTT. It encodes CASSLARGAEAFF.

The chain combines TRBV21-1 with TRBJ1-5; the table's D call, TRBD1, was not checked against the DNA. TRBV21-1 is classified as a pseudogene. The CDR3 is made up of 20 amino acids. This CDR3 reads CASRIWGMDDRDVSNQPQHF. DNA for the CDR3: TGTGCCAGCAGAATTTGGGGTATGGACGACAGGGACGTAAGCAATCAGCCCCAGCATTTT.